The clone carrying this TCR beta chain is a singleton in its sample. Original methodology: Counts of nucleated cells, estimated from reference gene primer amplification, were obtained. Assay: immunoSEQ multiplex PCR; the TCRdb copy retains only in-frame clones and omits some. For V, J and clone size, that table is used; D and trimming come from the DNA. The sample has about 270,000 clones; roughly 86% are singletons. The data originate from a study of blood T cell repertoires in COVID-19. Per germline, CDR1 LNHDA and CDR2 SQIVND (reference sequence). Germline trimming cut 4 bases from V and 1 base from J; bases unmatched to any gene: 7. The CDR3 totals 16 residues.

This clonotype was sampled from a woman aged 80 or older with COVID-19, enrolled during active disease. Sequencing was performed on peripheral blood. This chain joins TRBV19 and TRBJ1-5, with 7 positions matching TRBD1. The CDR3 DNA reads TGTGCCAGTAGTACCTTAGGACAGGTCAGCAATCAGCCCCAGCATTTT. It yields the protein CASSTLGQVSNQPQHF.